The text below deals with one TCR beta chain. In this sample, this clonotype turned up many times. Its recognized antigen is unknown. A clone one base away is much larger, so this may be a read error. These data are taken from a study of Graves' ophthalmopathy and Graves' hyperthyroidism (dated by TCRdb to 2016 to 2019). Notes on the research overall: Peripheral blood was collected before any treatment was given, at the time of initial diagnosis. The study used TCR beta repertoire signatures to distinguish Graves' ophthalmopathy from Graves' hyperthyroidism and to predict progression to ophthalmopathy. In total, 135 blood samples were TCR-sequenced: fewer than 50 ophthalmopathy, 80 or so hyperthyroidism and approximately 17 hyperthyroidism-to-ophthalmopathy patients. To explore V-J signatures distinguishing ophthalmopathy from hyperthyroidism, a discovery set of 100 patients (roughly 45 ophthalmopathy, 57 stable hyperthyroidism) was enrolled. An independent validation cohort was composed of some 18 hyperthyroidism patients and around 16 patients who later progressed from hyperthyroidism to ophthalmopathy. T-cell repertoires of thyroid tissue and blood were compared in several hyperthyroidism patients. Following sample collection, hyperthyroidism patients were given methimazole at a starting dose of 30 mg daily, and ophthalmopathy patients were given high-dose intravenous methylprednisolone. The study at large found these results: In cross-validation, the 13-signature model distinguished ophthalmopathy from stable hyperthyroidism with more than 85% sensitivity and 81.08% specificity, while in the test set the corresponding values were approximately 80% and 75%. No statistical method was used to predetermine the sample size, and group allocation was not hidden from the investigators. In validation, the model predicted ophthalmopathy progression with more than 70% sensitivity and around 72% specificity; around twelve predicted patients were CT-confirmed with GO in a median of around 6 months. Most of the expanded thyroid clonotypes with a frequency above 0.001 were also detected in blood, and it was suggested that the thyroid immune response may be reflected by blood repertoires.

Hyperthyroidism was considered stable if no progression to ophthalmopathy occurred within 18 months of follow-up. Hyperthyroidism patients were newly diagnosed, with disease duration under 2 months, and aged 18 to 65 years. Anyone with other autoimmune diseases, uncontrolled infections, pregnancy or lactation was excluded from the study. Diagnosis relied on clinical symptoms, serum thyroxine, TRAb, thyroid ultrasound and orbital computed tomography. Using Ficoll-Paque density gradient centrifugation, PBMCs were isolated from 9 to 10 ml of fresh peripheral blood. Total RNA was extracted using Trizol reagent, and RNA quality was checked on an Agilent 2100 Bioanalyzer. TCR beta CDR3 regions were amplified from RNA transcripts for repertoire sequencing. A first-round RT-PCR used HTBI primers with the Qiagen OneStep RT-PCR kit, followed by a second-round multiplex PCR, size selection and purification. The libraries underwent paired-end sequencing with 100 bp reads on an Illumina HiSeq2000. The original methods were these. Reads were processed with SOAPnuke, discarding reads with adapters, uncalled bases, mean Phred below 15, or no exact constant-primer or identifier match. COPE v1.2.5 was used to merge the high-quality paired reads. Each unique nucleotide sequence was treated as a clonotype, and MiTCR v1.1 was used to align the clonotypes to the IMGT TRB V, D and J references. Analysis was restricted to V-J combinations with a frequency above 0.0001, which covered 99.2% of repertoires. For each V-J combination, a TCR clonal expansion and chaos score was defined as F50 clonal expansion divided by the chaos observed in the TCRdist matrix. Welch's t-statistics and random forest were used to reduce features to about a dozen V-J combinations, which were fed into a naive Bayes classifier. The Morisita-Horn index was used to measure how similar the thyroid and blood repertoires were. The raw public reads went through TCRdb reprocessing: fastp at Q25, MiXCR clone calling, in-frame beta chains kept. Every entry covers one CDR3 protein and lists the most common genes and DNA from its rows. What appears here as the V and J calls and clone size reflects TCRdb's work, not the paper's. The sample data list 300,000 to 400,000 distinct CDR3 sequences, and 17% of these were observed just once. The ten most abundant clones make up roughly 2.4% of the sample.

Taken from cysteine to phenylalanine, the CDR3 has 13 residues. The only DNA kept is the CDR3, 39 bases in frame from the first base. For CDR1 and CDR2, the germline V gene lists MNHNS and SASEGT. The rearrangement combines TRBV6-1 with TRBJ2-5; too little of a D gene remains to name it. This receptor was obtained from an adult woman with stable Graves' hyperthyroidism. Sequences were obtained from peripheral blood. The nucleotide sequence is TGTGCCAGCAGCGGCGTATGGTTGGAGACCCCGTACTTC. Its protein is CASSGVWLETPYF.